The sequence of this T cell receptor beta chain was determined in a study of T-cell memory formation after mild COVID-19. Whole-study findings and limits: Cross-reactive memory appears to have joined, as suggested by some responding clones showing up in pre-infection memory.

Each CDR3 protein is one row after TCRdb ran MiXCR on the 5' RACE reads. The data hold 90,000 to 130,000 distinct CDR3 sequences, with roughly a sixth observed a single time. The V gene's germline CDR1 is SGDLS and CDR2 YYNGEE. The CDR3 extends over 14 amino acids. Of note for this clonotype: The antigen remains undetermined. Sequence at one end of the junction differs from germline and may be a read error.

The source is a man aged 18 to 29 who had mild COVID-19 (a few samples of this study predate the infection). Cell type and time point are not known. The chain carries TRBV9 and TRBJ2-1; TRBD1 agrees at 11 bases. Source material: PBMCs or a T cell subset sorted from them (not recorded which). CDR3 sequence: CASSTRDRGTRKLF. The CDR3 nucleotides read TGTGCCAGCAGCACCCGGGACAGGGGGACTCGTAAGCTCTTC.